This TCR beta chain was recorded in a study of blood T cell repertoires in COVID-19. Participants reported their clinical history, and cohort assignment relied on those reports. Germline CDR1 SGHRS, CDR2 YFSETQ. Between the trimmed V and J ends, which lost 7 bases and 4 bases, there was a span of 10 bases. The CDR3 totals 12 residues. TCRdb keeps only in-frame clones here, not all; method: immunoSEQ multiplex PCR. The table lists 250,000 to 350,000 clones, approximately 85% of them singletons. The V call is TRBV5-1, the J call TRBJ2-3, with D perhaps TRBD2 (5 bases). This clonotype was obtained from a woman aged 30 to 39 who had recovered from COVID-19. Specimen: PBMCs or T cells enriched from blood (not recorded which). The CDR3 is CASSAGSDTQYF. As DNA, the CDR3 is TGCGCCAGCTCGGCGGGTTCAGATACGCAGTATTTT.